One and the same sample provided the 26 T cell receptor beta chains below, sequenced in a study of human T cells and chemical hapten exposure. TCRdb fed the RACE reads into MiXCR, producing one record per CDR3 protein. The table shows about 110,000 distinct CDR3 sequences, with more than 10% occurring only once. The time point: pre-sensitization, week 0. The treatment is: therapeutic diphenylcyclopropenone sensitization with weekly scalp DPC. Sequences were derived from whole blood, sampled in connection with sensitization to the hapten diphenylcyclopropenone (DPC). These receptors originate from a woman between 45 and 65 years old with alopecia areata. Some clones in this sample may be carry-over from other donors' samples.

This clonotype has a handful of counts. The chain employs TRBV7-2 and TRBJ1-1; D uncertain. Germline CDR1 is SGHTA and CDR2 is FQGNSA. V lost 5 bases, J lost 3 bases, and 16 bases lay in between. This CDR3 region has 15 residues. As DNA, the CDR3 is TGTGCCAGCAGCCCTCGGCAGGCATGGGACACTGAAGCTTTCTTT. Protein product: CASSPRQAWDTEAFF.

This clonotype was seen ten or more times. The chain carries TRBV7-2 and TRBJ2-4, with D tentatively TRBD1 or TRBD2 (5 bases each). The germline V gene encodes CDR1 SGHTA and CDR2 FQGNSA. This CDR3 is built from 15 residues. Trimming left V 1 base short and J 0 bases short, with 7 bases between. CDR3 sequence (DNA): TGTGCCAGCAGCTTAGACGGGACAGCCAAAAACATTCAGTACTTC. Translation: CASSLDGTAKNIQYF.

This clonotype was detected ten times or more. Written as DNA, the CDR3 is TGTGCCAGCAGCTTAGGGGGCGGCAGACCGAGTTCACCCCTCCACTTT. It codes for CASSLGGGRPSSPLHF. This chain connects TRBV13 to TRBJ1-6, with D unresolved. The ends were cut back, 0 bases at V and 9 bases at J, with 15 bases in the middle. CDR3 length: 16 amino acids. Germline V CDR1 and CDR2: PRHDT, FYEKMQ (reference sequence).

This clonotype was found many times. This chain uses TRBV20-1 with TRBJ1-1; D not certain. Germline loops: CDR1 DFQATT, CDR2 SNEGSKA (reference sequence). Trimming pared 3 bases from V and 3 bases from J, leaving 8 bases between. The CDR3 has 12 residues. The CDR3 DNA sequence: TGCAGTGCTAGGGCAGACCACACTGAAGCTTTCTTT. It specifies CSARADHTEAFF.

This clonotype turned up a few times. The genes are TRBV9 and TRBJ1-6, with D possibly TRBD1 on 5 matching bases. Trimming left V 5 bases short and J 10 bases short, with 16 bases between. The germline V gene encodes CDR1 SGDLS and CDR2 YYNGEE. The CDR3 covers 14 residues. In DNA, the CDR3 is TGTGCCAGCAGGATTGGGACGGACAAATCACCCCTCCACTTT. This sequence encodes CASRIGTDKSPLHF.

This clonotype was detected only a few times. This chain joins TRBV9 and TRBJ2-3, with D possibly matching TRBD1 (6 bases). This CDR3 spans 19 amino acids. Germline CDR1 is SGDLS and CDR2 is YYNGEE. V was shortened by 0 bases and J by 0 bases, with 20 bases between the two germline ends. Here the CDR3 reads CASSVAGSTGLSSTDTQYF. The CDR3 DNA follows: TGTGCCAGCAGCGTAGCAGGGTCAACAGGGTTGTCTAGCACAGATACGCAGTATTTT.

This clonotype was picked up a small number of times. The V call is TRBV6-1, the J call TRBJ2-3, with unresolved D. The CDR3 has 14 residues. V was cut by 0 bases and J by 5 bases, with 9 bases left in between. Germline V gene data show CDR1 as MNHNS and CDR2 as SASEGT. The DNA of the CDR3 is TGTGCCAGCAGTGAAGCGTTCTGGGGAGATACGCAGTATTTT. This translates into CASSEAFWGDTQYF.

This clonotype was found a few times. The V gene is TRBV4-2, the J gene TRBJ1-1; D is ambiguous. V was trimmed by 1 base and J by 8 bases, leaving 11 bases between them. The germline V gene encodes CDR1 LGHNA and CDR2 YNFKEQ. This CDR3 spans 13 amino acids. DNA of the CDR3: TGTGCCAGCAGCCAAGGGTTCCTAACCGAAGCTTTCTTT. Its translation: CASSQGFLTEAFF.

J is TRBJ1-1 and V is TRBV5-1; D unresolved. The CDR3 covers 11 residues. The V end was cut by 0 bases, the J end by 5 bases, with 2 bases between. Germline V gene sequence: CDR1 SGHRS, CDR2 YFSETQ. The DNA for the CDR3 is TGCGCCAGCAGCTTGGAGACTGAAGCTTTCTTT. As protein: CASSLETEAFF.

This clonotype was seen ten or more times. The chain joins TRBV28 to TRBJ1-2, with D tentatively TRBD1 (6 bases). Per the germline V gene, CDR1 is MDHEN and CDR2 is SYDVKM. V lost 11 bases and J lost 6, with 25 bases in between. The CDR3 runs to 15 residues. The CDR3 nucleotides read TGTGCCTCCGCTTATCAGGGGTTACATCGTAATGGCTACACCTTC. Its translation is CASAYQGLHRNGYTF.

The gene calls are TRBV25-1 and TRBJ2-3; D ambiguous. Trimming left V 7 bases short and J 3 bases short, with 17 bases between. The CDR3 length is 15 residues. The germline CDR1 and CDR2 sequences are MGHDK and SYGVNS. CDR3 nucleotides: TGTGCCAGCACCAAAGGCCTACTGAGGACAGATACGCAGTATTTT. Protein product: CASTKGLLRTDTQYF.

This clonotype was picked up a small number of times. CDR3 region: CASRYGDLPNIQYF. CDR3 sequence (DNA): TGTGCCAGCCGTTACGGGGACCTTCCAAACATTCAGTACTTC. This rearrangement joins TRBV28 to TRBJ2-4, with D possibly called TRBD1 or TRBD2 (5 bases each). Germline assignment: CDR1 MDHEN and CDR2 SYDVKM. CDR3 length: 14 amino acids. Trimming took off 8 bases at V and 6 bases at J, with 17 bases between the two ends. Using reference TRBV28 and TRBJ2-4 for the parts outside the CDR3, the full variable domain is DVKVTQSSRYLVKRTGEKVFLECVQDMDHENMFWYRQDPGLGLRLIYFSYDVKMKEKGDIPEGYSVSREKKERFSLILESASTNQTSMYLCASRYGDLPNIQYFGAGTRLSVL.

This clonotype has only a few counts. This chain links TRBV3-1 with TRBJ1-5; D gene ambiguous. This CDR3 has 12 amino acids. Germline V gene data show CDR1 as LGHDT and CDR2 as YNNKEL (reference sequence). V lost 0 bases and J lost 7, with 4 bases in between. The CDR3: CASSQDSQPQHF. For the CDR3, the DNA is TGTGCCAGCAGCCAAGATAGCCAGCCCCAGCATTTT.

This clonotype was counted only a few times. This chain connects TRBV6-5 to TRBJ2-7; 9 bases are a match to TRBD1. The CDR3 length is 16 residues. The trim removed 0 bases at V and 6 bases at J, leaving 9 bases unmatched. CDR1 is MNHEY, CDR2 SVGAGI, per germline. As DNA, the CDR3 is TGTGCCAGCAGTTACTCCGGGCGCGGGACAGGGTCCGAGCAGTACTTC. Its protein is CASSYSGRGTGSEQYF.

This CDR3 is CSARRNGANQPQHF. Here the CDR3 DNA reads TGCAGTGCTAGACGGAACGGGGCCAATCAGCCCCAGCATTTT. V is TRBV20-1 and J is TRBJ1-5; TRBD1 might be the D (5 bases). V lost 2 bases and J 3 bases, leaving 11 bases between the germline ends. CDR1 is DFQATT, CDR2 SNEGSKA, per germline (reference sequence). The CDR3 has 14 residues.

The rearrangement joins TRBV3-1 to TRBJ1-1; D not resolved. The germline gives CDR1 LGHDT, CDR2 YNNKEL (reference sequence). V dropped 4 bases and J dropped 8 bases, with 2 bases sitting between them. The CDR3 is 9 amino acids. CDR3 protein: CASSPEAFF. For the CDR3, the DNA is TGTGCCAGCAGCCCGGAAGCTTTCTTT.

The table lists this clonotype with many counts. The V and J genes are TRBV27 and TRBJ2-5; 9 bases line up with TRBD1. The CDR3 runs to 15 residues. Germline assignment: CDR1 MNHEY and CDR2 SMNVEV (reference sequence). Losses at the gene ends were 5 bases for V and 5 bases for J; bases not matched to a gene: 9. CDR3 in amino acids: CASSQPQGAMETQYF. CDR3 in DNA: TGTGCCAGCAGTCAGCCACAGGGGGCGATGGAGACCCAGTACTTC.

The rearrangement uses TRBV3-1 and TRBJ1-2; a weak D match, TRBD1 (5 bases). This CDR3 contains 14 residues. Trimming cost V 1 base and J 7 bases, with 13 bases left between them. The germline gives CDR1 LGHDT, CDR2 YNNKEL (reference sequence). The CDR3 nucleotides read TGTGCCAGCAGCCAAGTGCTCAGGGAGGGTGGCTACACCTTC. Protein product: CASSQVLREGGYTF.

In its sample, this clonotype was seen many times. CDR3 sequence reads: CASSYLSGRDTGELFF. CDR3 nucleotides: TGTGCCAGCAGTTATCTTAGCGGGAGGGACACCGGGGAGCTGTTTTTT. The chain links TRBV6-5 to TRBJ2-2; 11 bases fit TRBD2. J lost 3 bases, V lost 3 bases, and 3 bases had no gene match. The CDR3 sequence is 16 residues long. CDR1 and CDR2 (germline): MNHEY, SVGAGI.

The rearrangement uses TRBV15 and TRBJ1-1; D unresolved. This CDR3 spans 15 amino acids. V was pared by 0 bases and J by 6 bases, with 14 bases between. The germline CDR1 and CDR2 sequences are LNHNV and YYDKDF (reference sequence). The CDR3 sequence: CATSRDTGRQAEAFF. CDR3 DNA: TGTGCCACCAGCAGAGATACGGGCAGACAAGCTGAAGCTTTCTTT. Using reference TRBV15 and TRBJ1-1 for the parts outside the CDR3, the full variable domain is DAMVIQNPRYQVTQFGKPVTLSCSQTLNHNVMYWYQQKSSQAPKLLFHYYDKDFNNEADTPDNFQSRRPNTSFCFLDIRSPGLGDTAMYLCATSRDTGRQAEAFFGQGTRLTVV.

The V call is TRBV2, the J call TRBJ2-1; 7 bases are shared with TRBD1. The CDR3 is 12 residues long. After removal of 9 bases from V and 15 bases from J, the junction contained 14 bases not matched to a gene. Germline V CDR1 and CDR2: SNHLY, FYNNEI. CDR3: CARSTGNDRLFF. CDR3 in DNA: TGTGCCAGGTCGACAGGGAATGATCGTCTGTTCTTC.

A few counts support this clonotype. This chain uses TRBV5-1 with TRBJ2-1; D ambiguous. The germline gives CDR1 SGHRS, CDR2 YFSETQ. Trimming took off 0 bases at V and 0 bases at J, with 10 bases between the two ends. CDR3 size: 16 residues. The CDR3 spells CASSLVQQSSYNEQFF. The CDR3 DNA follows: TGCGCCAGCAGCTTGGTCCAGCAGAGCTCCTACAATGAGCAGTTCTTC.

The table lists this clonotype with a few counts. The chain's CDR3 is CASSATGENYGYTF. As DNA, the CDR3 is TGTGCCAGCAGCGCCACAGGGGAGAACTATGGCTACACCTTC. V and J are TRBV9 and TRBJ1-2, with 7 bases matching TRBD1. This CDR3 has 14 residues. Looked up from germline, CDR1 is SGDLS and CDR2 is YYNGEE. J gave up 2 bases and V 3 bases, and 4 bases lay outside the gene matches.

This clonotype was seen repeatedly, ten times or more. The chain couples TRBV14 to TRBJ2-1; D not resolved. CDR1 is SGHDN, CDR2 FVKESK, per germline. The CDR3 consists of 15 residues. The germline V and J ends were trimmed by 4 bases and 10 bases, with 20 bases remaining between them. The CDR3 DNA reads as TGTGCCAGCAGCCCAACAGTGGTCCTCCTGCGGGAGCAGTTCTTC. Translated: CASSPTVVLLREQFF.

The V and J genes are TRBV11-2 and TRBJ2-1; D remains ambiguous. Germline V gene data show CDR1 as SGHAT and CDR2 as FQNNGV. The ends were cut back, 3 bases at V and 4 bases at J, with 10 bases in the middle. There are 14 residues in the CDR3. Here the CDR3 reads CASSLGGPYNEQFF. CDR3 in DNA: TGTGCCAGCAGCTTGGGCGGACCGTACAATGAGCAGTTCTTC.

For this clonotype: With a far larger clone one base away, a read error is the likely cause. V and J are TRBV6-1 and TRBJ2-2; 8 positions agree with TRBD1. V was pared by 4 bases and J by 4 bases, with 2 bases of the junction left unmatched. Germline V CDR1 and CDR2: MNHNS, SASEGT. There are 14 residues in the CDR3. The CDR3 is CASSGQGTTGELFF. CDR3 nucleotides: TGTGCCAGCAGTGGACAGGGGACCACCGGGGAGCTGTTTTTT.